These T cell receptor beta chains were read from a single sample in a study of identical twins. Via MiXCR, TCRdb re-called the 5' RACE reads, giving one row per CDR3 protein. The sample includes roughly 250,000 distinct CDR3 sequences, over 12% seen only once; the top ten take around 9%. Sequenced: memory (CD45RO+) T cells sorted from blood. These receptors were taken from a woman in her late teens or twenties in good health. CDR3s include the opening cysteine and the closing phenylalanine or tryptophan.

TRBV29-1 | 15 | CSVGLGLAGGNEQFF
TRBV20-1 | 14 | CSASSSRGADEQFF
TRBV20-1 | 15 | CSAKPTGTVTYEQYF
TRBV20-1 | 14 | CSASPGALGETQYF
TRBV21-1 | 12 | CASSTRGNEQFF
TRBV5-1 | 14 | CASSFGQGRETQYF
TRBV6-5 | 14 | CASSGGGLSYEQYF
TRBV28 | 15 | CASSLPRTWPGELFF
TRBV6-2/TRBV6-3 | 12 | CASSYSFYEQYF
TRBV25-1 | 13 | CASSEISSYEQYF
TRBV5-1 | 16 | CASSPTPGQGHNEQFF
TRBV2 | 12 | CAARDDGNTIYF
TRBV2 | 15 | CASSEYEAGGQPQHF
TRBV10-1 | 15 | CASSLRPGTTDTQYF
TRBV10-3 | 14 | CAISESTVPDTQYF
TRBV12-3/TRBV12-4 | 12 | CASSLSVTEAFF
TRBV6-6 | 13 | CASSYSGTGIAFF
TRBV5-1 | 16 | CASSFGRGLNTGELFF
TRBV5-1 | 15 | CASSLGQDPTGELFF
TRBV24-1 | 15 | CATSGAGVGTDTQYF
TRBV18 | 16 | CASSPPGLAKNTEAFF
TRBV29-1 | 12 | CSVRTGVYEQYF
TRBV6-5 | 14 | CASSSTGPQGIQYF
TRBV5-6 | 12 | CASSLAGYGYTF
TRBV11-2 | 16 | CASSPWTSGSVDEQFF
TRBV7-8 | 16 | CASSSLGGASTDTQYF
TRBV27 | 15 | CASSLSGLGDNEQFF
TRBV12-3/TRBV12-4 | 11 | CASSFEGYFTF
TRBV11-2 | 12 | CASSPVDTEAFF
TRBV11-1 | 16 | CASSFQTGPQNTEAFF
TRBV5-1 | 15 | CASSGTGTSEDTQYF
TRBV5-6 | 12 | CASSPGSSPLHF
TRBV20-1 | 15 | CSAKPTGPRTDTQYF
TRBV2 | 13 | CASSERLNTEAFF
TRBV20-1 | 13 | CSATGQGRTEAFF
TRBV9 | 16 | CASSPRTSLSTDTQYF
TRBV5-1 | 11 | CASTDQETQYF
TRBV12-3/TRBV12-4 | 15 | CASSPGQGVNQPQHF
TRBV20-1 | 15 | CSARVPGHGAGAQYF
TRBV29-1 | 15 | CSVPSPGLADNEQFF